This TCR beta chain was observed in a study of cytomegalovirus exposure and HLA in healthy donors. Study results and limitations: The authors enumerated over 150 TCR beta chains as linked to cytomegalovirus. Rarity characterized most TCR sequences, yet some public TCRs appeared in many donors. In the 120 validation repertoires, approximately 94% of cluster scores exceeded 0, per a later analysis.

Germline lookup yields CDR1 MNHEY and CDR2 SMNVEV (reference sequence). The V and J ends lost 4 bases and 2 bases, in that order; junction bases with no gene match: 2. This CDR3 is 14 amino acids long. Worth noting for this clone: What it binds is unknown.

The donors formed part of the approximately 120-subject validation cohort, distinct from the approximately 670-subject first cohort. Clones were sequenced by immunoSEQ multiplex PCR, and TCRdb holds only the in-frame ones, with some missing. The sample lists 150,000 or so clones, just under 90% occurring once. The rearrangement uses TRBV27 and TRBJ1-1; 9 positions agree with TRBD1. The TCR originated in a woman aged 25 to 39 in good health and CMV-seropositive. The specimen was PBMCs. The CDR3 spells CASSSTGGNTEAFF. The CDR3, as DNA: TGTGCCAGCAGTTCCACAGGGGGCAACACTGAAGCTTTCTTT.